These 13 T cell receptor beta chains originate from one sample sequenced in a study of OX40 agonist ivuxolimab in advanced cancers. Profiled with immunoSEQ multiplex PCR; TCRdb holds only in-frame clones, not every one. The table includes tens of thousands of clones, 80% to 90% detected once. The starting material was CD4+ or CD8+ T cells sorted from blood, obtained in a trial of the OX40 agonist ivuxolimab. The origin of the receptors is an adult with an advanced solid tumor such as melanoma, head and neck, liver or kidney cancer.

V usage is TRBV30 and J usage is TRBJ1-3, with D hard to call. Germline V CDR1 and CDR2: GTSNPN, SVGIG (reference sequence). Trimming cost V 0 bases and J 0 bases, with 12 bases left between them. The CDR3 totals 16 residues. CDR3 sequence: CAWSVALLSSGNTIYF. The CDR3 DNA follows: TGTGCCTGGAGTGTAGCTCTCCTGAGCTCTGGAAACACCATATATTTT.

The chain joins TRBV7-3 to TRBJ1-2; no clear D. CDR3 length equals 15 residues. CDR1 is SGHTA and CDR2 is FQGTGA in the germline V gene. Trimming left V 4 bases short and J 0 bases short, with 12 bases between. CDR3 in DNA: TGTGCCAGCAGCTCCTACAGTACTTCTAACTATGGCTACACCTTC. It codes for CASSSYSTSNYGYTF.

This clone showed up just once. This sequence joins TRBV2 and TRBJ2-5; 7 bases are a match to TRBD1. Germline CDR1 is SNHLY and CDR2 is FYNNEI. V shed 5 bases and J 0 bases; nucleotides not matched to a gene: 3. The CDR3 extends over 14 amino acids. The CDR3 protein is CASSKDRNQETQYF. The CDR3 region has the DNA TGTGCCAGCAGTAAGGACAGGAACCAAGAGACCCAGTACTTC.

A single count supports this clone. The chain is built from TRBV5-4 and TRBJ2-1; the D gene is possibly TRBD1 (6 bases). Per germline, CDR1 SGHNT and CDR2 YYREEE (reference sequence). The germline V and J ends were trimmed by 4 bases and 9 bases, with 17 bases remaining between them. The CDR3 runs to 14 residues. CDR3 coding DNA: TGTGCCAGCAGCCGGGACACGTCGTGGGGTGAGCAGTTCTTC. This translates into CASSRDTSWGEQFF.

The chain recombines TRBV5-3 with TRBJ1-6; possible D gene TRBD1, 6 bases. TRBV5-3 qualifies as an ORF whose function is uncertain. V was shortened by 0 bases and J by 2 bases, with 9 bases between the two germline ends. The CDR3 is 16 residues long. CDR3 coding DNA: TGTGCCAGAAGCTTGGGGACAGTAACCTATAATTCACCCCTCCACTTT. Translated, it gives CARSLGTVTYNSPLHF.

This chain joins TRBV7-3 and TRBJ2-7, with D perhaps matching TRBD1 (6 bases). CDR3 length: 15 residues. Germline V CDR1 and CDR2: SGHTA, FQGTGA. V lost 2 bases, J lost 0 bases, and 11 bases lay in between. DNA for the CDR3: TGTGCCAGCAGCTTAGACAGGCGAAGCTCCTACGAGCAGTACTTC. Encoded protein: CASSLDRRSSYEQYF. The full variable domain, completed using reference TRBV7-3 and TRBJ2-7, is GAGVSQTPSNKVTEKGKYVELRCDPISGHTALYWYRQSLGQGPEFLIYFQGTGAADDSGLPNDRFFAVRPEGSVSTLKIQRTERGDSAVYLCASSLDRRSSYEQYFGPGTRLTVT.

The V call is TRBV28, the J call TRBJ2-7, with D maybe TRBD1 (5 bases). This CDR3 contains 13 residues. Trimming removed 3 bases from V and 4 bases from J, with 10 bases in between. Germline CDR1 and CDR2: MDHEN and SYDVKM. The CDR3 loop reads CASSLQGWYEQYF. The CDR3 nucleotides read TGTGCCAGCAGTTTGCAGGGTTGGTACGAGCAGTACTTC.

The V call is TRBV6-1, the J call TRBJ1-1; D is possibly TRBD1 (6 bases). V was trimmed by 4 bases and J by 4 bases, leaving 13 bases between them. CDR1 and CDR2 (germline): MNHNS, SASEGT. The CDR3 is 14 residues long. Here the CDR3 DNA reads TGTGCCAGCAGTGCTCTACAGGGTGGCACTGAAGCTTTCTTT. Amino acid sequence: CASSALQGGTEAFF.

This clone occurred once. J is TRBJ1-1 and V is TRBV11-1; 7 bases are a match to TRBD1. The CDR3 covers 14 residues. V trimming: 5 bases; J trimming: 5 bases; junction bases outside the gene matches: 8. From germline, CDR1 is SGHAT and CDR2 FQDESV (reference sequence). The CDR3 nucleotides read TGTGCCAGCAGCCCGCCGACAGGGATAACTGAAGCTTTCTTT. Translation gives CASSPPTGITEAFF. Full variable domain (rest looked up from reference TRBV11-1 and TRBJ1-1): EAEVAQSPRYKITEKSQAVAFWCDPISGHATLYWYRQILGQGPELLVQFQDESVVDDSQLPKDRFSAERLKGVDSTLKIQPAELGDSAMYLCASSPPTGITEAFFGQGTRLTVV.

A note on this clone: It may be a read error: a sequence one base away is much more abundant. The chain recombines TRBV5-1 with TRBJ2-5; D is undetermined. With the DNA end fitting TRBJ2-7 better, the J assignment may be wrong. CDR3 length: 11 amino acids. In germline, CDR1 is SGHRS, CDR2 YFSETQ. Here the CDR3 DNA reads TGCGCCAGCAGCTCCCCCTACGAGCAGTACTTC. Translation gives CASSSPYEQYF.

This chain joins TRBV7-9 and TRBJ1-1; D is possibly TRBD1 (6 bases). The CDR3 is made up of 13 amino acids. The germline V gene encodes CDR1 SEHNR and CDR2 FQNEAQ (reference sequence). V was cut by 5 bases and J by 5 bases, with 12 bases left in between. In nucleotides, the CDR3 is TGTGCCAGCAGCACCAGGGGCCCGACTGAAGCTTTCTTT. Residues: CASSTRGPTEAFF.

The chain is built from TRBV5-1 and TRBJ1-1; a possible D gene is TRBD1 (5 bases). The CDR3 has 15 amino acids. Deletions cut 1 base from V and 1 base from J, with 11 bases between. The germline CDR1 and CDR2 sequences are SGHRS and YFSETQ. CDR3: CASSLSQGGNTEAFF. The CDR3 DNA is TGCGCCAGCAGCTTGTCCCAGGGTGGGAACACTGAAGCTTTCTTT.

As for this clone: This sample includes further DNA sequences coding for the same CDR3. J is TRBJ1-5 and V is TRBV6-5, with D hard to call. Germline CDR1 MNHEY, CDR2 SVGAGI. The V gene lost 0 bases and the J gene lost 1 base, with 7 bases spanning the gap. The CDR3 consists of 15 residues. The CDR3 coding sequence is TGTGCCAGCAGTTACTCAGGACGGAGCAATCAGCCCCAGCATTTT. Amino acids: CASSYSGRSNQPQHF.